The entry that follows covers one T cell receptor beta chain sequence. In its sample, this clone was seen once. It lacks a known antigen. Base qualities are not provided; no much larger clone lies one nucleotide away. V drops 5 bases and J drops 8 bases, leaving 12 bases in between. Per the germline V gene (reference sequence), MNHEY is the CDR1 and SMNVEV is the CDR2. Including cysteine and phenylalanine, the CDR3 has 13 amino acids. Only CDR3 DNA remains: 39 bases, in frame from the first base. The cohort was made up of roughly 670 healthy bone marrow donors. At the time of sampling, every cohort member was nominally healthy, though immune exposures that went unrecorded were likely present. The donor was CMV seropositive and belonged to the group of about 290 seropositive cohort members. A peripheral blood sample was provided by each donor, and peripheral blood mononuclear cells were used for TCR beta sequencing. The Qiagen DNeasy Blood Extraction Kit was used to extract genomic DNA from the blood cell samples.

The data were taken from a study of cytomegalovirus exposure and HLA in healthy donors (dated by TCRdb to the late 2010s). Study-level background: An earlier analysis of some 620 of the donors reported about 280 Gb of sequence data and 117 million unique TCR beta sequences obtained from some 170 million T cells. About 280 gigabases of sequencing data and around 85 million unique TCR sequences made up an early release that covered approximately 650 HLA-typed donors. Among the roughly 380 genotyped donors, under 90% belonged to the genetic ancestry cluster associated with self-reported Caucasian donors. The study aimed to test whether signatures of past pathogen exposure could be identified by cataloging public T cell receptors. The T cell repertoires of around 730 subjects were profiled by immunosequencing and related to cytomegalovirus serostatus. Along with the roughly 670-subject first cohort, a separate validation cohort of over 90 different subjects was used. The study combined high-throughput TCR immunosequencing, statistical association of individual TCRs with disease status, and machine learning to predict cytomegalovirus infection status. A later analysis re-examined previously published TCR beta repertoires from over 500 donors and added high-resolution HLA genotyping to investigate patterns of TCR occurrence. In the later analysis, no new phenotypic data were used to find candidate immune exposures; instead, reliance was placed on TCR beta sequences and their occurrence across donors. In an earlier analysis of a few hundred of the donors, high-throughput TCR beta sequencing was used to judge whether each TCR beta V gene segment behaved as functional or pseudogenic. Donor age, sex, ethnicity and CMV serostatus were collected together with the repertoire data. A later genetic analysis used genome-wide SNP genotypes for about 60% of the 666 donors, treating that subset as a discovery cohort. All discovery cohort repertoires had been generated using a single sequencing platform. Both class I and class II loci were covered by HLA typing, at four-digit resolution. The number of typed donors differed by locus: about 620-640 for A, B, C, DRB1 and DQB1; approximately 540 for DQA1; some 610 for DPA1; and 450 to 480 for DPB1. A handful of DR-DQ haplotypes were treated as single units for association and clustering because of strong linkage in the cohort. Among several hundred genotyped donors of the cohort, an average of around 250,000 unique TCR beta nucleotide sequences was sequenced per donor, of which approximately 18% were non-productive.

Findings and caveats that apply to the study as a whole: Because HLA typing was missing for some donors at each locus, association tests included only the typed subset. Three of the identified cytomegalovirus-associated TCR beta chains were confirmed in vitro to be specific for cytomegalovirus antigens. For the cohort, immune exposure information was limited to CMV serostatus. V-gene and J-gene trimming of TCR beta chains was associated with a missense DCLRE1C variant in a later genetic analysis, and the association was replicated in an independent cohort. An earlier analysis of approximately 590 of the donors showed that most TCR beta V segments appeared in productive rearrangements either about 87% or about 30% of the time, which broadly matched IMGT annotations. A cluster of highly shared sequence variants was judged likely to be a technical artifact of the sequencing pipeline. In a later genetic analysis, fewer N-insertions in productive TCRs were reported among donors in an Asian-associated ancestry cluster than the approximately 710-donor mean. Specific HLA alleles were associated with over 15,000 TCR beta sequences at a false discovery rate of 0.05 in a later analysis. A later analysis reported that several top co-occurrence clusters appeared linked to parvovirus B19, influenza, CMV and Epstein-Barr virus. Some IMGT-functional V segments, including TRBV6-2 and TRBV6-3, could not be distinguished by the 87-base-pair reads and were therefore excluded. Because counts were too low, about 18 rarely observed V segments, including chromosome 9 orphons, were excluded from the earlier analysis of around 590 of the donors. In both the original and validation cohorts, the classifier was reported to diagnose cytomegalovirus status with high specificity and sensitivity. Most CMV-associated TCR beta chains appeared to be HLA-restricted in a later analysis, and the HLA associations seemed to be driven largely by CMV exposure. According to a later analysis, TCR association rates differed among HLA loci, with DRB1 alleles showing the most associated TCRs and HLA-C alleles showing the fewest. In a later analysis, HLA-associated TCR beta chains were found to be more clonally expanded and to have lower generation probabilities than equally common non-associated chains. A further reported finding was that TCR beta sequences accurately predicted the HLA-A and HLA-B alleles for most subjects in the first cohort. Assigning TCR associations to individual alleles was difficult when HLA alleles, especially DR and DQ, strongly co-occurred. According to the authors, the approach could potentially be generalized to other disease states and immunological phenotypes. Linkage disequilibrium might explain the correlated functional status among segregating V segments, but an unknown experimental factor could not be excluded. Only TCR beta chains were sequenced in this cohort, and the absence of alpha or paired-chain data limited detectable features. Most TCR sequences were observed very rarely across donors, whereas some public TCRs were present in many individuals. The study listed 150 to 200 TCR beta chains as associated with cytomegalovirus. The presence/absence analyses assumed that sequencing depth was roughly uniform across donors, and that assumption may not be true.

Library generation was performed with the immunoSEQ multiplex PCR assay. The multiplex PCR relied on a mix of 60 forward primers for TCR Vbeta segments and 13 reverse primers for TCR Jbeta segments. A multiplex PCR assay on genomic DNA amplified the CDR3 region of rearranged TCR beta genes. Amplified TCR beta libraries were sequenced as 87-base-pair reads on the Illumina HiSeq System. In the original analysis: A later analysis counted about 80 million unique TCR beta chains across the 700 or so repertoires, and around 12 million of these chains were shared by at least two donors. Raw reads were error-corrected and collapsed into unique sequences with a nearest-neighbor algorithm that merged closely related sequences to remove PCR and sequencing errors. Alignment of CDR3 sequences to IMGT reference sequences was used to assign V, D and J gene segments. For a sequence to be retained, a match of at least six nucleotides was required to both a V gene segment and a J gene segment. Rearrangements were called productive when the CDR3 lacked stop codons and stayed in frame with V and J; all others were non-productive. Following IMGT convention, CDR3 was defined as the stretch from the second conserved V-encoded cysteine up to the conserved J-encoded phenylalanine. In an earlier analysis of 500 to 650 of the donors, sequences lacking an unambiguous match to a single V gene segment were excluded. In an earlier analysis of almost 600 of the donors, a V segment was called functional when productive rearrangements were above 56.7%, and segregating when the standard deviation between donors exceeded 5%. A statistical classification framework was built for diagnosing cytomegalovirus status from the catalog of TCR beta chain sequences. A later analysis assigned V and J genes by comparing TCR nucleotide sequences with IMGT/GENE-DB human TR gene sequences. The TCRdist pipeline was used in a later analysis to assign CDR3 sequences and most-parsimonious VDJ recombination scenarios. In a later analysis, every TCR beta chain was defined by the combination of its CDR3 amino acid sequence and its V-gene family, and reads without a unique V-gene family were dropped. In a later analysis, 450 to 600 highly shared, low-generation-probability nucleotide sequences were removed to address suspected cross-contamination and a sequencing artifact. For each public chain, a later analysis derived a clonal expansion index from normalized ranks of inferred template counts within each repertoire. Generation probabilities in a later analysis came from a VDJ recombination model fitted to out-of-frame rearrangements, and those results were checked against IGoR. In a later analysis, TCR-TCR, TCR-HLA and TCR-CMV co-occurrence was scored with hypergeometric tests, and a repertoire-size bias correction was applied to TCR pairs. False discovery rates were estimated in a later analysis by permuting HLA or CMV assignments 20 times. A later analysis grouped co-occurring TCRs with DBSCAN, adding TCRdist sequence similarity when clustering within HLA-allele-positive subsets. Repertoires with fewer than 30,000 or more than 120,000 public chains, plus five repertoires with anomalous nucleotide sharing, were excluded from co-occurrence clustering. The table comes from immuneACCESS by way of TCRdb, which keeps in-frame sequences with V and J called. Part of the clones is missing from these tables; in studies checked, under half for an unresolved V gene and the rest for unknown reasons. Clone size and V and J calls were adopted from that table, with D and trimming inferred from the DNA. The sample table shows 150,000 or so clones, and over 60% are seen once. The ten largest clones represent roughly an eighth of the sample.

The rearrangement joined TRBV27 to TRBJ1-4; matching of 5 bases hints at TRBD1 as the D gene. The sequenced sample consisted of PBMCs. This receptor was taken from a man between 35 and 55 years old in good health and CMV-seropositive. The nucleotide sequence is TGTGCCAGCAGTCGTCAGGGAGGGGAAAAACTGTTTTTT. Its product reads: CASSRQGGEKLFF.